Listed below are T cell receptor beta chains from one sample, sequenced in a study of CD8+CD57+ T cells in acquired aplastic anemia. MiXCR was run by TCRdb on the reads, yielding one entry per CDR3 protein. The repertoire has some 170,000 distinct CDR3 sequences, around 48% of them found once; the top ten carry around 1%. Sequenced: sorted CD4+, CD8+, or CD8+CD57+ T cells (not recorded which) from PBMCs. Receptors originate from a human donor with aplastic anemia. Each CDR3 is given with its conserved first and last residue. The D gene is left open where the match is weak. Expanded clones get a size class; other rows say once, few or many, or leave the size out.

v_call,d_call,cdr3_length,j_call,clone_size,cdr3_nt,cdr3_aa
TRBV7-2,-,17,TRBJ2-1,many,TGTGCCAGCAGCCTCTTGGGACTTCTTAATTCGTACAATGAGCAGTTCTTC,CASSLLGLLNSYNEQFF
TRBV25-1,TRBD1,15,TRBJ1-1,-,TGTGCCAGCAGTGACTCTGGGACAGGCCACACTGAAGCTTTCTTT,CASSDSGTGHTEAFF
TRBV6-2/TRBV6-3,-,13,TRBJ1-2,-,TGTGCCAGCAGTTACCACGGAAACTATGGCTACACCTTC,CASSYHGNYGYTF
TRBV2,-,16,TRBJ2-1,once,TGTGCCAGCAGTGAACGAACAGGGTATAAGGGGAATGAGCAGTTCTTC,CASSERTGYKGNEQFF
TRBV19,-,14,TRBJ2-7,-,TGTGCCAGTAGTCGGCCGGGGGCCCTCTACGAGCAGTACTTC,CASSRPGALYEQYF
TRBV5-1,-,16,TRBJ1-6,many,TGCGCCAGCAGCTTGGCCCCGGGAAGGGTAGGATCACCCCTCCACTTT,CASSLAPGRVGSPLHF
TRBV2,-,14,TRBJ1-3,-,TGTGCCAGCAGTATCGGGACACCTGGAAACACCATATATTTT,CASSIGTPGNTIYF
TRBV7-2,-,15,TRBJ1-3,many,TGTGCCAGCAGCTTAGACGGGAGCTCTGGAAACACCATATATTTT,CASSLDGSSGNTIYF
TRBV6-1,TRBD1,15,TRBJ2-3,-,TGTGCCAGCGGTCTTGACAGGGGCGCCGGAGATACGCAGTATTTT,CASGLDRGAGDTQYF
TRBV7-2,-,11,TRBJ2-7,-,TGTGCCAGCAGTTGCGCCTACGAGCGGTACTTC,CASSCAYERYF
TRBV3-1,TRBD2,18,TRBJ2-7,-,TGTGCCAGCAGTCTAAGGACTAGCGGGGCCCCTAACTCCTACGAGCAGTACTTC,CASSLRTSGAPNSYEQYF
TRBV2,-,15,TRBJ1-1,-,TGTGCCAGCAGTGAAGGCAGGGGCGTGGGCACTGAAGCTTTCTTT,CASSEGRGVGTEAFF
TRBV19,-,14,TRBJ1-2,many,TGTGCCAGTAGCCGTTCCCGAAGGGACTATGGCTACACCTTC,CASSRSRRDYGYTF
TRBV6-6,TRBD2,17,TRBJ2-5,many,TGTGCCAGCGCTTGGGGCCTCGGGACTAGCGGAAAAGAGACCCAGTACTTC,CASAWGLGTSGKETQYF
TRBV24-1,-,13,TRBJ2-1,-,TGTGCCACCAGTGATTTGGGGTCCAATGAGCAGTTCTTC,CATSDLGSNEQFF
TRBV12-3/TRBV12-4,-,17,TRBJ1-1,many,TGTGCCAGCAGTCCCCTGGGTCAGGGGATTATGAACACTGAAGCTTTCTTT,CASSPLGQGIMNTEAFF
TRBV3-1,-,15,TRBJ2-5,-,TGTGCCAGCAGCCACTGGGGGGAAAGGGTGGAGACCCAGTACTTC,CASSHWGERVETQYF
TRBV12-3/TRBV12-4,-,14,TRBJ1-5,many,TGTGCCAGCAGTTGGGGACGATCTGGCCAGCCCCAGCATTTT,CASSWGRSGQPQHF
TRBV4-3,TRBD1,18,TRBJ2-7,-,TGCGCCAGCAGCCAAGCTCCCACGTGGACAGGGGGTAAGGGCGAGCAGTACTTC,CASSQAPTWTGGKGEQYF
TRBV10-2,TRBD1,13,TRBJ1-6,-,TGCGCCAGTCGACAGGGCTATAATTCACCCCTCCACTTT,CASRQGYNSPLHF
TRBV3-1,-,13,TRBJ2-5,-,TGTGCCAGCAGCCAAGGAACCCCAGAGACCCAGTACTTC,CASSQGTPETQYF
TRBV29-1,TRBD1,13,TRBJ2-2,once,TGCAGCGTTGGCCAGGGGGCTACCGGGGAGCTGTTTTTT,CSVGQGATGELFF
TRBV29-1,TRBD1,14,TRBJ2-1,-,TGCAGCGTTGGAAGACAGGGGTCCTACAATGAGCAGTTCTTC,CSVGRQGSYNEQFF
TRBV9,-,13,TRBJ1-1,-,TGTGCCAGCAGCGTGACGGCAGACACTGAAGCTTTCTTT,CASSVTADTEAFF
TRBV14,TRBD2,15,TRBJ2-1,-,TGTGCCAGCAGCCAAGGGACTAGCGGGGACAATGAGCAGTTCTTC,CASSQGTSGDNEQFF
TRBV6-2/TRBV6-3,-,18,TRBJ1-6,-,TGTGCCAGCAGTTACTCGATACCCCGGAGCTCCTATAATTCACCCCTCCACTTT,CASSYSIPRSSYNSPLHF
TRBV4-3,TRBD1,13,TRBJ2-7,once,TGCGCCAGCAGCCCCTGGACAGGGGACGAGCAGTACTTC,CASSPWTGDEQYF
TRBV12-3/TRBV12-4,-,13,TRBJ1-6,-,TGTGCCAGCAGTTTGTGGGGCAATTCACCCCTCCACTTT,CASSLWGNSPLHF
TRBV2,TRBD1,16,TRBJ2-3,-,TGTGCCAGCAGAGCAACAGGGGGCGCACGTCCAGATACGCAGTATTTT,CASRATGGARPDTQYF
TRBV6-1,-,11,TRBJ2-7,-,TGTGCCAGCAGCCTCGAGGGGACCCTTCACTTC,CASSLEGTLHF
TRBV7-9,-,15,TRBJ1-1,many,TGTGCCAGCAGCTTAGTAGTGGGGGCGAACACTGAAGCTTTCTTT,CASSLVVGANTEAFF
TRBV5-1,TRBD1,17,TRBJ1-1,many,TGCGCCAGCAGCTTGGCCCGGAGGACAGGGGTCTACACTGAAGCTTTCTTT,CASSLARRTGVYTEAFF
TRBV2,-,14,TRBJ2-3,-,TGTGCCAGCAGCCAGACCCTCAGCACAGATACGCAGTATTTT,CASSQTLSTDTQYF
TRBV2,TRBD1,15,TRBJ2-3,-,TGTGCCGGCAGTCCCCCCGGACAGGGGATAGATACGCAGTATTTT,CAGSPPGQGIDTQYF
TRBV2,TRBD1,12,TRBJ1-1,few,TGTGCCAGCAGAACAGGGGGAACTGAAGCTTTCTTT,CASRTGGTEAFF
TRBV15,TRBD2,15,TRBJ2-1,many,TGTGCCACCAGCGCCCGACTAGCGGGGGAGGGTGAGCAGTTCTTC,CATSARLAGEGEQFF
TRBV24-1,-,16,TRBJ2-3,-,TGTGCCACCAGTGACCCCCGGGACTGGGTCACAGATACGCAGTATTTT,CATSDPRDWVTDTQYF
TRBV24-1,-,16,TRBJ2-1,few,TGTGCCACCAGTGACCCCGGGGGCGGGAGTAGAAATGAGCAGTTCTTC,CATSDPGGGSRNEQFF
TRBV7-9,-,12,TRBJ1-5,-,TGTGCCAGCAGCGCCGCTGGGCAGCCCCAGCATTTT,CASSAAGQPQHF
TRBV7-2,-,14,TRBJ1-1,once,TGTGCCAGCAGCTTAGATCGGGCAATGACTGAAGCTTTCTTT,CASSLDRAMTEAFF
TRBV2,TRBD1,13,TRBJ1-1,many,TGTGCCAGCAGGGACAGGGGAACCACTGAAGCTTTCTTT,CASRDRGTTEAFF
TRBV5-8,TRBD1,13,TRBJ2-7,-,TGTGCCAGCAGCCCGGGACAGGGGAATAGGCAGTACTTC,CASSPGQGNRQYF
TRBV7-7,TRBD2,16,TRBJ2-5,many,TGTGCTAGCAGCCGGATCACTAGCGGGGGGGCTGAGACCCAGTACTTC,CASSRITSGGAETQYF
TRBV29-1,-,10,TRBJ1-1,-,TGCAGCGCTTTGAACACTGAAGCTTTCTTT,CSALNTEAFF
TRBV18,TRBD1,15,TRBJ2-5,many,TGTGCCAGCTCCCCAGGACAGGGGAGCCAAGAGACCCAGTACTTC,CASSPGQGSQETQYF
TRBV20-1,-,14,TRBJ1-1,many,TGCAGTGCCCACGTCGTAGGCGCGAACACTGAAGCTTTCTTT,CSAHVVGANTEAFF
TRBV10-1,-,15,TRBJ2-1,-,TGCGCCAGCAGCGGACCAGGAGGGGCCTACAATGAGCAGTTCTTC,CASSGPGGAYNEQFF